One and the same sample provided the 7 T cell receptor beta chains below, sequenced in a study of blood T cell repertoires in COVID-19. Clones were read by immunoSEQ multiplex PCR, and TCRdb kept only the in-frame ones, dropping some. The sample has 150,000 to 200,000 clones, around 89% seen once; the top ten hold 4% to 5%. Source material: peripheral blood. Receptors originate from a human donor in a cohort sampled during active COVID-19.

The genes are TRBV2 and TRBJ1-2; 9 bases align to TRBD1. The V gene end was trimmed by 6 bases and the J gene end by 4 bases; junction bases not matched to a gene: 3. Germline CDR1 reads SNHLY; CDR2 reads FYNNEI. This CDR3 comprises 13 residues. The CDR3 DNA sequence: TGTGCCAGCAGGGGGACAGGGCCCTATGGCTACACCTTC. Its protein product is CASRGTGPYGYTF.

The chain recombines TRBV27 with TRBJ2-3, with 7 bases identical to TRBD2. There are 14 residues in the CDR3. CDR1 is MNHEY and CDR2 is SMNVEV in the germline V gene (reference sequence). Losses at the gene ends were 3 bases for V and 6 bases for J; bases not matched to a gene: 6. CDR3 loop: CASSFWTSRDTQYF. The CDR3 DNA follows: TGTGCCAGCAGTTTTTGGACTAGTAGGGATACGCAGTATTTT.

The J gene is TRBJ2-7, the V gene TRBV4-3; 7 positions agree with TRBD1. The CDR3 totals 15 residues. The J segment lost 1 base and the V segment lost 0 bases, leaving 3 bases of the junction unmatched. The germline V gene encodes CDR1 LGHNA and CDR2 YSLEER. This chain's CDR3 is CASSQDDRASYEQYF. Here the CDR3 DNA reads TGCGCCAGCAGCCAAGATGACAGGGCTTCCTACGAGCAGTACTTC.

This CDR3 is CASSGSQGGPGNTIYF. In DNA form, the CDR3 reads TGCGCCAGCAGCGGGTCCCAGGGTGGTCCTGGAAACACCATATATTTT. The J gene is TRBJ1-3, the V gene TRBV5-1, with D perhaps matching TRBD1 (5 bases). This CDR3 has 16 amino acids. V lost 4 bases, J lost 2 bases, and 16 bases lay in between. Germline loops: CDR1 SGHRS, CDR2 YFSETQ. Variable domain in full (rest from reference TRBV5-1 and TRBJ1-3): KAGVTQTPRYLIKTRGQQVTLSCSPISGHRSVSWYQQTPGQGLQFLFEYFSETQRNKGNFPGRFSGRQFSNSRSEMNVSTLELGDSALYLCASSGSQGGPGNTIYFGEGSWLTVV.

The CDR3 DNA reads TGTGCCAGCAGCCCGCTGGCCGAGCAGTACTTC. Protein sequence: CASSPLAEQYF. The genes are TRBV11-2 and TRBJ2-7; unclear D gene. V was cut by 5 bases and J by 6 bases, with 8 bases left in between. CDR3 size: 11 residues. CDR1 is SGHAT, CDR2 FQNNGV, per germline. The full variable domain, completed using reference TRBV11-2 and TRBJ2-7, is EAGVAQSPRYKIIEKRQSVAFWCNPISGHATLYWYQQILGQGPKLLIQFQNNGVVDDSQLPKDRFSAERLKGVDSTLKIQPAKLEDSAVYLCASSPLAEQYFGPGTRLTVT.

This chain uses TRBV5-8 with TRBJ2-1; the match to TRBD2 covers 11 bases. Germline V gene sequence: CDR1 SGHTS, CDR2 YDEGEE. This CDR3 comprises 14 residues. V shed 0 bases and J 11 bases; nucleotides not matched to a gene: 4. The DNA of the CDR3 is TGTGCCAGCAGCTTGGGACTAGCGGGGACAAAGCAGTTCTTC. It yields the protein CASSLGLAGTKQFF.

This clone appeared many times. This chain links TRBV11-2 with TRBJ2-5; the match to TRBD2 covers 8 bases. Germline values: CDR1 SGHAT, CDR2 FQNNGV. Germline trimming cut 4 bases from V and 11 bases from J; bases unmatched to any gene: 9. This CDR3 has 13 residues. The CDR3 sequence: CASSYSGGADQYF. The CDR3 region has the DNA TGTGCCAGCAGCTATTCGGGGGGGGCCGATCAGTACTTC.